This TCR beta chain originates from a study of T cell changes during pregnancy in multiple sclerosis. The CDR3 covers 14 residues. CDR1 SGHNT and CDR2 YYREEE come from the germline V gene (reference sequence). V lost 4 bases, J lost 6 bases, and 5 bases stayed unmatched. Assay: immunoSEQ multiplex PCR; the TCRdb copy retains only in-frame clones and omits some. The repertoire includes approximately 53,000 clones, about 90% of them detected once, and 0.2% to 0.3% sits in the top ten. The chain has TRBV5-4 and TRBJ1-4; TRBD1 agrees at 8 bases. The clonotype was recovered from a female donor with multiple sclerosis, enrolled in a pregnancy study. The sequences come from CD4+ T cells from peripheral blood mononuclear cells, collected in the second trimester of pregnancy. The CDR3 spells CASSRDRGHEKLFF. For the CDR3, the DNA is TGTGCCAGCAGCCGAGACAGGGGTCATGAAAAACTGTTTTTT. The variable domain in full, with the rest retrieved from reference TRBV5-4 and TRBJ1-4, is ETGVTQSPTHLIKTRGQQVTLRCSSQSGHNTVSWYQQALGQGPQFIFQYYREEENGRGNFPPRFSGLQFPNYSSELNVNALELDDSALYLCASSRDRGHEKLFFGSGTQLSVL.